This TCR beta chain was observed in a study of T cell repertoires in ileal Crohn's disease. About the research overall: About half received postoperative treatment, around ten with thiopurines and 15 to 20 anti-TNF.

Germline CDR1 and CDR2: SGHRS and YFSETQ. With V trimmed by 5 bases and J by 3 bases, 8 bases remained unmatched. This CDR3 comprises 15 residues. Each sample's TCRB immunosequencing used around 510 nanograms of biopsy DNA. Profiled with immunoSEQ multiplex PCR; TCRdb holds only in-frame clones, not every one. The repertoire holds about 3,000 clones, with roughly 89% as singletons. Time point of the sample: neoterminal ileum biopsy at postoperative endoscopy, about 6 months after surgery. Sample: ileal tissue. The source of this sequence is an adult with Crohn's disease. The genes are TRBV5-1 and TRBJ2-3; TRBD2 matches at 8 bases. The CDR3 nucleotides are TGCGCCAGCAGTCAATCGGGGGGGCCAACAGATACGCAGTATTTT. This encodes CASSQSGGPTDTQYF. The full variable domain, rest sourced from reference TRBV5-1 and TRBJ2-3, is KAGVTQTPRYLIKTRGQQVTLSCSPISGHRSVSWYQQTPGQGLQFLFEYFSETQRNKGNFPGRFSGRQFSNSRSEMNVSTLELGDSALYLCASSQSGGPTDTQYFGPGTRLTVL.